This T cell receptor beta chain was recovered during a study of cytomegalovirus exposure and HLA in healthy donors. Study-level results: About 87% or about 30% of the time was how often most TCR beta V segments were productive, according to an earlier analysis.

About this clone: Antigen unknown.

PCR used 60 Vbeta primers and 13 Jbeta primers. Libraries were prepared by immunoSEQ multiplex PCR; TCRdb keeps only in-frame clonotypes and omits some of them. Among around 200,000 clones listed, 80% were seen once. Germline V gene lookup returns CDR1 GTSNPN and CDR2 SVGIG (reference sequence). V was pared by 4 bases and J by 7 bases, with 6 bases of the junction left unmatched. The CDR3 spans 13 residues. The J gene is TRBJ2-1, the V gene TRBV30; 8 bases are shared with TRBD2. This TCR derives from a man aged 35 to 55 in good health and CMV-seropositive. The sequenced sample was PBMCs. The CDR3 loop reads CAWMVPGGNEQFF. In nucleotides, the CDR3 is TGTGCCTGGATGGTCCCGGGGGGGAATGAGCAGTTCTTC.